This record covers a single T cell receptor beta chain. The data were produced by immunoSEQ multiplex PCR, yet TCRdb's version contains in-frame clones alone and is incomplete. This sample has about 60,000 clones; 85% to 90% occur once, and the top ten carry approximately 2%. The data derive from a study of OX40 agonist ivuxolimab in advanced cancers. This CDR3 is built from 12 residues. CDR1 ENHRY and CDR2 SYGVKD come from the germline V gene. J lost 3 bases, V lost 10 bases, and 6 bases had no gene match. The TCR was taken from an adult with an advanced solid tumor such as melanoma, head and neck, liver or kidney cancer. The V gene is TRBV10-3, the J gene TRBJ2-7, with 7 positions matching TRBD1. The input for sequencing was CD4+ or CD8+ T cells sorted from blood, taken in a trial of the OX40 agonist ivuxolimab. CDR3 nucleotide sequence: TGTGCCACCGGGACAGACTTCTACGAGCAGTACTTC. Translated: CATGTDFYEQYF.